The present T cell receptor beta chain was sequenced within a study of cytomegalovirus exposure and HLA in healthy donors (dated by TCRdb to the late 2010s). Broadly, across the study: According to a later analysis, one platform produced both the 120 validation repertoires and the 666 repertoires of the first cohort. The study aimed to test whether cataloging public T cell receptors could reveal signatures of past pathogen exposure. Along with the roughly 710-subject first cohort, a separate validation cohort of 120 different subjects was used. The study combined high-throughput TCR immunosequencing, statistical association of individual TCRs with disease status, and machine learning to predict cytomegalovirus infection status. What the authors observed across the whole study: It was suggested by the authors that the approach could potentially be generalized to other disease states and immunological phenotypes. In vitro tests confirmed that three of the cytomegalovirus-associated TCR beta chains recognize cytomegalovirus antigens. All 120 or so repertoires were used to score co-occurrence in the validation cohort in a later analysis, because that analysis had no HLA typing for the cohort. Most TCR sequences were seen in very few donors, while some public TCRs were found in many individuals. Of the cluster scores, about 94% were above 0 in a later analysis, which found that TCRs clustered in the first cohort also tended to co-occur in the 110 or so validation repertoires. A total of roughly 160 TCR beta chains were listed by the study as associated with cytomegalovirus. The classifier was reported to diagnose cytomegalovirus status with high specificity and sensitivity in both the original and validation cohorts.

The donors belonged to the validation cohort of 90 to 150 subjects, which was separate from the roughly 670-subject first cohort. The library was produced with the immunoSEQ multiplex PCR assay. The study's own analysis went as follows. A statistical classification framework was built to diagnose cytomegalovirus status from the catalog of TCR beta chain sequences. TCRdb took over this immuneACCESS table, retaining in-frame rearrangements with V and J assigned. Such tables are incomplete; in checked studies, under half of the missing clones stem from an unresolved V gene, and the remainder is unexplained. Clone size and V and J calls were adopted from that table, with D and trimming inferred from the DNA. This sample lists some 110,000 clones; approximately 89% were detected once. Approximately 2% of the sample goes to the ten largest clones. CDR1 and CDR2 were assigned from the germline V gene as SGDLS and YYNGEE. V is pruned by 4 bases and J by 5 bases, leaving 9 bases of the junction without a gene match. The CDR3 holds 15 amino acids from the cysteine to the phenylalanine. The kept DNA is CDR3 alone, 45 bases in frame from the first base.

With regard to this clone: Its binding antigen is unknown. The input lacks base qualities; no much larger clone sits a single base away.

The sequenced sample consisted of PBMCs. The V and J genes are TRBV9 and TRBJ1-1, with 9 junctional bases fitting TRBD1. This sequence originates from a man younger than 35 in good health and CMV-seronegative. The CDR3 sequence is CASSTDRGAGTEAFF. DNA sequence: TGTGCCAGCAGCACGGACAGGGGCGCGGGAACTGAAGCTTTCTTT.